These T cell receptor beta chains were read from a single sample in a study of preoperative IRX-2 immunotherapy in early breast cancer. Produced via immunoSEQ multiplex PCR; TCRdb's table is partial and in-frame only. This sample carries more than 50,000 clones, roughly 94% of them seen once, and the ten largest clones take around 1.7%. The material was obtained from a patient treated with IRX-2 immunotherapy. The source of these receptors is a human donor with breast cancer. Both conserved end residues are part of each CDR3. Each record gives: V gene, J gene, D gene, clone size, CDR3 DNA, CDR3 protein. A D gene is named only where the DNA matches it firmly. Only some rows state a clone size, as once, few, many or a class for expanded clones.

v_call: TRBV4-3
j_call: TRBJ1-5
d_call: -
clone_size: -
cdr3_nt: TGCGCCAGCAGCCCCGGGCTGGGGAAGGGGAATCAGCCCCAGCATTTT
cdr3_aa: CASSPGLGKGNQPQHF

v_call: TRBV30
j_call: TRBJ1-3
d_call: -
clone_size: -
cdr3_nt: TGTGCCTGGAGTTCTGGAAACACCATATATTTT
cdr3_aa: CAWSSGNTIYF

v_call: TRBV28
j_call: TRBJ2-1
d_call: TRBD2
clone_size: -
cdr3_nt: TGTGCCAGCATCTCTTGGGGGGGGGAATACAATGAGCAGTTCTTC
cdr3_aa: CASISWGGEYNEQFF

v_call: TRBV19
j_call: TRBJ2-5
d_call: -
clone_size: once
cdr3_nt: TGTGCCAGTAGCCCAGTAGGGTGGGCACGACAGACCCAGTACTTC
cdr3_aa: CASSPVGWARQTQYF

v_call: TRBV30
j_call: TRBJ1-1
d_call: -
clone_size: few
cdr3_nt: TGTGCCTGGAGCCCCGCAGACACTGAAGCTTTCTTT
cdr3_aa: CAWSPADTEAFF

v_call: TRBV2
j_call: TRBJ2-7
d_call: TRBD2
clone_size: -
cdr3_nt: TGTGCCAGCAGTGGGGGCGGGAGCCTCGGCGAGCAGTACTTC
cdr3_aa: CASSGGGSLGEQYF

v_call: TRBV5-4
j_call: TRBJ2-5
d_call: TRBD1
clone_size: -
cdr3_nt: TGTGCCAGCAGCGTCAAGACAGGGGGCGCTTACCAAGAGACCCAGTACTTC
cdr3_aa: CASSVKTGGAYQETQYF

v_call: TRBV5-4
j_call: TRBJ2-3
d_call: TRBD2
clone_size: -
cdr3_nt: TGTGCCAGCAGCTTGGGGTCCCTAGCGGGAGCGAAAGATACGCAGTATTTT
cdr3_aa: CASSLGSLAGAKDTQYF

v_call: TRBV7-3
j_call: TRBJ1-1
d_call: -
clone_size: -
cdr3_nt: TGTGCCAGCAGCCTAACCCCGGCAGCCACAGGGGAAGCTTTCTTT
cdr3_aa: CASSLTPAATGEAFF

v_call: TRBV18
j_call: TRBJ2-4
d_call: TRBD2
clone_size: -
cdr3_nt: TGTGCCAGCTCAGACGCGGGGGAAAGTAAAAACATTCAGTACTTC
cdr3_aa: CASSDAGESKNIQYF